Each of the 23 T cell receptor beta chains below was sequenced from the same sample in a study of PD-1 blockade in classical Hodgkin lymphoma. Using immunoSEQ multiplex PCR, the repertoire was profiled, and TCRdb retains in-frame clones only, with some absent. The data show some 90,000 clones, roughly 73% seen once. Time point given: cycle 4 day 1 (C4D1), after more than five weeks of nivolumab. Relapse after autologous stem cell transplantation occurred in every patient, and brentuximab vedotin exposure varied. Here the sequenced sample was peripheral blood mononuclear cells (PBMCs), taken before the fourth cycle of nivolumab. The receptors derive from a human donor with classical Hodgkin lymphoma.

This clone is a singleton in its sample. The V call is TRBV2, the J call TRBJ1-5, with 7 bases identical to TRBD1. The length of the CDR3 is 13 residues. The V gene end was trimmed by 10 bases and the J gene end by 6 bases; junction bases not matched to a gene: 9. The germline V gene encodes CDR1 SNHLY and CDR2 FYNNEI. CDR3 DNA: TGTGCCAACCTCCCAGGGGGAGGTCAGCCCCAGCATTTT. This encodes CANLPGGGQPQHF.

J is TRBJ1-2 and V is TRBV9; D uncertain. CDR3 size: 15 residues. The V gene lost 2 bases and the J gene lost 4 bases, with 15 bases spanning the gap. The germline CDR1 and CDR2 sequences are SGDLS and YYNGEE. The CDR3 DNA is TGTGCCAGCAGCGTTTCACGGACGGCTCTCTATGGCTACACCTTC. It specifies CASSVSRTALYGYTF. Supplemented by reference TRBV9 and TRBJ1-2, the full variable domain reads DSGVTQTPKHLITATGQRVTLRCSPRSGDLSVYWYQQSLDQGLQFLIQYYNGEERAKGNILERFSAQQFPDLHSELNLSSLELGDSALYFCASSVSRTALYGYTFGSGTRLTVV.

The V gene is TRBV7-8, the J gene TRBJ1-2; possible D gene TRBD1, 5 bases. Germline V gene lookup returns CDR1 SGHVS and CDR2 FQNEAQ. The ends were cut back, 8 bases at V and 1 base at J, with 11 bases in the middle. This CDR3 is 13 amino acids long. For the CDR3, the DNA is TGTGCCAGCGGGACGGGGGTTAACTATGGCTACACCTTC. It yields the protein CASGTGVNYGYTF.

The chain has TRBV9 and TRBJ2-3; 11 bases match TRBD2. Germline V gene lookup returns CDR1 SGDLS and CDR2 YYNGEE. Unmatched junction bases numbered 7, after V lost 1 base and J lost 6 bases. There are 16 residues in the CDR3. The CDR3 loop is CASSVTSGGSPDTQYF. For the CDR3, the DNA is TGTGCCAGCAGCGTAACTAGCGGGGGATCACCCGATACGCAGTATTTT.

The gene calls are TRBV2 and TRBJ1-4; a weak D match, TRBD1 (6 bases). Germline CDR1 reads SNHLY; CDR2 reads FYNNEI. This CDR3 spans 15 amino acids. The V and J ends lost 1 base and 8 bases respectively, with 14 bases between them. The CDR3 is CASSEDQGQGEKLFF. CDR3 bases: TGTGCCAGCAGTGAAGATCAGGGGCAGGGGGAAAAACTGTTTTTT.

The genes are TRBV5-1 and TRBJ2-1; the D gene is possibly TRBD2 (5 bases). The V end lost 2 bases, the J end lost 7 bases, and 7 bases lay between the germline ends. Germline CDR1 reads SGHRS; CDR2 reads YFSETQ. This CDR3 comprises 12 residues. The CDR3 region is CASSLTRNEQFF. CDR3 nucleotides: TGCGCCAGCAGCTTAACTAGAAATGAGCAGTTCTTC. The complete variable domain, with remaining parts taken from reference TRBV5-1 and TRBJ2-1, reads KAGVTQTPRYLIKTRGQQVTLSCSPISGHRSVSWYQQTPGQGLQFLFEYFSETQRNKGNFPGRFSGRQFSNSRSEMNVSTLELGDSALYLCASSLTRNEQFFGPGTRLTVL.

The DNA for the CDR3 is TGTGCCAGCCCAATAGCGGGGGGGAACACCGGGGAGCTGTTTTTT. This translates into CASPIAGGNTGELFF. This sequence joins TRBV7-9 and TRBJ2-2; 10 bases fit TRBD2. From germline, CDR1 is SEHNR and CDR2 FQNEAQ (reference sequence). The length of the CDR3 is 15 residues. Losses at the gene ends were 8 bases for V and 1 base for J; bases not matched to a gene: 4.

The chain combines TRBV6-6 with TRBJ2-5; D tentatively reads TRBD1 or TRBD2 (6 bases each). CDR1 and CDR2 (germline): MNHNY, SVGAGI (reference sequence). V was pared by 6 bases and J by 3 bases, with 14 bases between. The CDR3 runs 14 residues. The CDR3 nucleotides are TGTGCCAGCAGCCATCAAGGGGGGAAAGAGACCCAGTACTTC. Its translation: CASSHQGGKETQYF.

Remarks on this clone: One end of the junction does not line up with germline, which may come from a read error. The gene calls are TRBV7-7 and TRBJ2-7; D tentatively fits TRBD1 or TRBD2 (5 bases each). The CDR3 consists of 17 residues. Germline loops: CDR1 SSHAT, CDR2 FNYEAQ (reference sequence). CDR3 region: CASRFAHWGSWSYEQYF. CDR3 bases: TGTGCTAGCAGATTCGCCCATTGGGGGTCGTGGTCCTACGAGCAGTACTTC. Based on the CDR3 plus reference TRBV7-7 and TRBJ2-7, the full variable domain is GAGVSQSPRYKVTKRGQDVTLRCDPISSHATLYWYQQALGQGPEFLTYFNYEAQPDKSGLPSDRFSAERPEGSISTLTIQRTEQRDSAMYRCASRFAHWGSWSYEQYFGPGTRLTVT.

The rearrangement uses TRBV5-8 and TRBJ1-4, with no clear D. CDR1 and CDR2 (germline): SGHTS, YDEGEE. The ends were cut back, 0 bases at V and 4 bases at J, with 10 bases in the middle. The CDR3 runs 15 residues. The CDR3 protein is CASSLATGFNEKLFF. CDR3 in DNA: TGTGCCAGCAGCTTGGCGACGGGATTTAATGAAAAACTGTTTTTT.

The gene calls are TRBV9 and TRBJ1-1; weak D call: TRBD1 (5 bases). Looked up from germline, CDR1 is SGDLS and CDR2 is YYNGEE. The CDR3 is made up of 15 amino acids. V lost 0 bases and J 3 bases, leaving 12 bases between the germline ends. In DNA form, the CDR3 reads TGTGCCAGCAGCGTAGTGGGCAGGGAGGACACTGAAGCTTTCTTT. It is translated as CASSVVGREDTEAFF.

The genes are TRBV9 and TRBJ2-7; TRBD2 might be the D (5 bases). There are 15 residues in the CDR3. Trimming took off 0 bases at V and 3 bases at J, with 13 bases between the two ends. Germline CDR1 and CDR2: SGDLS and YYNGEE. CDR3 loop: CASSVASGYYYEQYF. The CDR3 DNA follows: TGTGCCAGCAGCGTAGCTTCGGGATACTACTACGAGCAGTACTTC.

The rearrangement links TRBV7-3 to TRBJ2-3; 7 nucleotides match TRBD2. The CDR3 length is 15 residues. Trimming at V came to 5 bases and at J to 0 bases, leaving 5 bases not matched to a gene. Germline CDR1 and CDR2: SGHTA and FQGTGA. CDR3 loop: CASSRSGFSTDTQYF. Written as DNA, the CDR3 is TGTGCCAGCAGCCGTAGCGGGTTTAGCACAGATACGCAGTATTTT.

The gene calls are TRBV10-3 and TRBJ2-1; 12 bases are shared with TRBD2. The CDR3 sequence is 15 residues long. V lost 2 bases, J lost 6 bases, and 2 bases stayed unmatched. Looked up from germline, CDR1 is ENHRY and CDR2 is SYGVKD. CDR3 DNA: TGTGCCATCAGTGAGACTAGCGGGGGGCTCAATGAGCAGTTCTTC. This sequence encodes CAISETSGGLNEQFF.

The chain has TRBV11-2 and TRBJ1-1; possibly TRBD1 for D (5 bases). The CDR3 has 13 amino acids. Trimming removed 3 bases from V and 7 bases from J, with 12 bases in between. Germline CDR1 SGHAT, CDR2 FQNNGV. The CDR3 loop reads CASSLAWGDEAFF. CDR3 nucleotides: TGTGCCAGCAGCTTGGCTTGGGGGGATGAAGCTTTCTTT.

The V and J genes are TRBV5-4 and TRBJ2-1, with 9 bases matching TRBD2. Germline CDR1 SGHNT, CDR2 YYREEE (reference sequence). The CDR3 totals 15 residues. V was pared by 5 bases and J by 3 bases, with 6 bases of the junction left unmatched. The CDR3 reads CASSSRGGNYNEQFF. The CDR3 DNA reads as TGTGCCAGCAGTTCGCGGGGGGGCAACTACAATGAGCAGTTCTTC.

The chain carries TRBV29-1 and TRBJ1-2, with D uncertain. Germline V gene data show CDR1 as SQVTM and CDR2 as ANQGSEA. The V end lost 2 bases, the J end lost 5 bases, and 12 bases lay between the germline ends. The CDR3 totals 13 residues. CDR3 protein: CSVERTGGYGYTF. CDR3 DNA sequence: TGCAGCGTTGAACGCACGGGAGGATATGGCTACACCTTC.

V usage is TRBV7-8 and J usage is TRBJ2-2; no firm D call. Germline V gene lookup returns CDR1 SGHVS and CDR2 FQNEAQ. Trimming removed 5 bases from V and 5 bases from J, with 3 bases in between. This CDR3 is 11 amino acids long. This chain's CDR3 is CASSPTGELFF. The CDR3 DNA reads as TGTGCCAGCAGCCCTACCGGGGAGCTGTTTTTT.

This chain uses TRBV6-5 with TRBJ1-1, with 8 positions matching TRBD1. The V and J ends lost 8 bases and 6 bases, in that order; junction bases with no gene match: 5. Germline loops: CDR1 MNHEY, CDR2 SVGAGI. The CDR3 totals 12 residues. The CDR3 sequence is CASGTGRAEAFF. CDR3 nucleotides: TGTGCCAGCGGGACAGGCCGTGCTGAAGCTTTCTTT.

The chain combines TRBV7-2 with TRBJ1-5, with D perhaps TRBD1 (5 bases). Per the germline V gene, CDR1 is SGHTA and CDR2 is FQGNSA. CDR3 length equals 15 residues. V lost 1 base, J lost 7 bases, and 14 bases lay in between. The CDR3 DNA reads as TGTGCCAGCAGCTTAGGATGGGGGGGAGGGCAGCCCCAGCATTTT. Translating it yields CASSLGWGGGQPQHF.

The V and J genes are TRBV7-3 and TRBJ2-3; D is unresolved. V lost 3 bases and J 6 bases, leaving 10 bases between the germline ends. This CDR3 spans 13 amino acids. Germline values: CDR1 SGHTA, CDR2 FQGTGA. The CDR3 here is CASSFNSDDTQYF. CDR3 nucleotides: TGTGCCAGCAGCTTCAACAGCGACGATACGCAGTATTTT.

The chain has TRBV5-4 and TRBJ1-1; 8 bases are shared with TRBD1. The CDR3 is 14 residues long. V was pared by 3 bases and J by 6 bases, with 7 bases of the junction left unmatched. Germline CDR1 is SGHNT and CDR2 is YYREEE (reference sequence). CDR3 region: CASSSRTGTPEAFF. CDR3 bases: TGTGCCAGCAGCTCACGGACAGGGACCCCTGAAGCTTTCTTT.

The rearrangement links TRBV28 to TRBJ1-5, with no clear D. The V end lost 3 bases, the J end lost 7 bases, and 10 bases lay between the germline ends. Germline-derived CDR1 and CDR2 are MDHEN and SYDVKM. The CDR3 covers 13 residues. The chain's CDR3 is CASSFLLKQPQHF. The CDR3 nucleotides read TGTGCCAGCAGTTTCCTGCTCAAACAGCCCCAGCATTTT.